This TCR beta chain was retrieved from a study of blood T cells in healthy people across ages. Study outcomes and limitations: Shifts in expanded clonotypes may have been confounded by donor CMV status, which was unknown. Significant beta diversity loss was already apparent by age roughly 43, declining roughly linearly.

A J-beta primer mix and a sample-barcoded 5' primer were used in a second PCR of roughly 6 to 12 cycles. TCRdb itself ran the 5' RACE reads through MiXCR, one entry per CDR3 protein. The sample lists about 570,000 distinct CDR3 sequences, about 26% seen once, with less than 20% in the top ten. Notes on this clonotype: No antigen is known for it.

Whenever a sample was processed, at least 6.5 million PBMCs were isolated. The CDR3 extends over 11 amino acids. The germline V gene has CDR1 MNHEY and CDR2 SVGAGI. Trimming removed 6 bases from V and 4 bases from J, with 7 bases in between. This chain uses TRBV6-5 with TRBJ2-7, with unresolved D. Sequencing was done on a sample of blood. The receptor's source is a woman in her seventies in good health. Here the CDR3 DNA reads TGTGCCAGCAGCCCTTTATACGAGCAGTACTTC. This translates into CASSPLYEQYF.